One sample yielded the 7 T cell receptor beta chains listed below, sequenced in a study of cytomegalovirus exposure and HLA in healthy donors. The PCR had 60 Vbeta and 13 Jbeta primers. Only in-frame clones appear in the TCRdb table, and some are missing; sequencing was by immunoSEQ multiplex PCR. Its table lists about 130,000 clones. Sequenced input: PBMCs. These receptors were taken from a man aged 25-45 years in good health and CMV-seronegative.

The gene calls are TRBV6-5 and TRBJ2-5; D perhaps matches TRBD2 (5 bases). The assigned J gene may be wrong: the sequence end matches TRBJ2-7 better. Germline V lookup: CDR1 MNHEY, CDR2 SVGAGI. This CDR3 is 14 amino acids long. The CDR3 loop reads CASSYSSKSGEQYF. CDR3 in DNA: TGTGCCAGCAGTTACTCGAGCAAAAGCGGCGAGCAGTACTTC.

The chain carries TRBV19 and TRBJ2-1; 15 bases line up with TRBD2. CDR1 LNHDA and CDR2 SQIVND come from the germline V gene (reference sequence). This CDR3 spans 17 amino acids. Trimming took 8 bases from V and 3 from J; bases not matched to a gene: 8. The CDR3 DNA is TGTGCCAGTGGGGGACTAGCGGGAGGATTACACTACAATGAGCAGTTCTTC. Translated, it gives CASGGLAGGLHYNEQFF. The complete variable domain, with remaining parts taken from reference TRBV19 and TRBJ2-1, reads DGGITQSPKYLFRKEGQNVTLSCEQNLNHDAMYWYRQDPGQGLRLIYYSQIVNDFQKGDIAEGYSVSREKKESFPLTVTSAQKNPTAFYLCASGGLAGGLHYNEQFFGPGTRLTVL.

This rearrangement joins TRBV4-1 to TRBJ2-7; D not certain. The germline V and J ends were trimmed by 1 base and 3 bases, with 7 bases remaining between them. The germline V gene has CDR1 MGHRA and CDR2 YSYEKL. The CDR3 has 13 residues. The CDR3 region is CASSQGQNYEQYF. CDR3 DNA: TGCGCCAGCAGCCAAGGTCAGAACTACGAGCAGTACTTC.

The chain couples TRBV29-1 to TRBJ1-2; D unclear. Germline CDR1 reads SQVTM; CDR2 reads ANQGSEA. CDR3 length: 10 residues. V lost 8 bases and J 6 bases, leaving 10 bases between the germline ends. CDR3: CSTAGDGYTF. CDR3 nucleotides: TGCAGCACGGCGGGTGATGGCTACACCTTC.

CDR3 DNA sequence: TGTGCCAGCAGTTACCCTCCTTTTGCGTATGAGCAGTTCTTC. Its translation is CASSYPPFAYEQFF. The chain carries TRBV6-6 and TRBJ2-1, with D unresolved. The CDR3 covers 14 residues. In germline, CDR1 is MNHNY, CDR2 SVGAGI (reference sequence). V gave up 2 bases and J gave up 8 bases, with 13 bases separating them.

The chain joins TRBV28 to TRBJ1-5; tentative D call: TRBD1 (5 bases). In germline, CDR1 is MDHEN, CDR2 SYDVKM. The CDR3 extends over 14 amino acids. Trimming pared 6 bases from V and 6 bases from J, leaving 15 bases between. CDR3 protein: CASRGGGSAQPQHF. As DNA, the CDR3 is TGTGCCAGCAGGGGCGGGGGGTCGGCTCAGCCCCAGCATTTT.

CDR3 protein: CASGGTSGSGGEQFF. CDR3 nucleotide sequence: TGCGCCAGCGGCGGGACTAGCGGGAGCGGTGGTGAGCAGTTCTTC. The V and J genes are TRBV10-2 and TRBJ2-1, with 14 bases identical to TRBD2. The CDR3 runs 15 residues. With V trimmed by 8 bases and J by 9 bases, 9 bases remained unmatched. Germline lookup yields CDR1 WSHSY and CDR2 SAAADI.